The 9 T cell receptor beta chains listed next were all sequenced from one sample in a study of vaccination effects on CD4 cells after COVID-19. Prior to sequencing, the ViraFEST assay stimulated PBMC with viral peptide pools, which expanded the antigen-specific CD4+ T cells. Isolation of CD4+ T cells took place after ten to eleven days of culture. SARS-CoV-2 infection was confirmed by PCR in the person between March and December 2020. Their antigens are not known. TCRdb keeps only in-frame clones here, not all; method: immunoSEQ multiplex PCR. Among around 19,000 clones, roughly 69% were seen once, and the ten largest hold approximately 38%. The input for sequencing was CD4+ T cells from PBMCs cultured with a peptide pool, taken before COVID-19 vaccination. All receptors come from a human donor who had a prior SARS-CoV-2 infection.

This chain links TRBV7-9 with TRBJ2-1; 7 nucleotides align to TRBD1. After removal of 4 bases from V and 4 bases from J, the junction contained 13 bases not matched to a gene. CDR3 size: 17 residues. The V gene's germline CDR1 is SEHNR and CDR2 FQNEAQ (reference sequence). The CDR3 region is CASSSSWTGQRYNEQFF. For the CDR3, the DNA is TGTGCCAGCAGCTCGAGCTGGACAGGCCAGAGGTACAATGAGCAGTTCTTC. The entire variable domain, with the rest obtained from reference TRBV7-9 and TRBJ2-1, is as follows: DTGVSQNPRHKITKRGQNVTFRCDPISEHNRLYWYRQTLGQGPEFLTYFQNEAQLEKSRLLSDRFSAERPKGSFSTLEIQRTEQGDSAMYLCASSSSWTGQRYNEQFFGPGTRLTVL.

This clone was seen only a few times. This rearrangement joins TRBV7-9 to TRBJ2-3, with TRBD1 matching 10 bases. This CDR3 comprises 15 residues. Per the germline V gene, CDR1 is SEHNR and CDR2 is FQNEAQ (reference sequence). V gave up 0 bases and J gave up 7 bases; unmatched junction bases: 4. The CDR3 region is CASSLARDRGYTQYF. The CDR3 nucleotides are TGTGCCAGCAGCTTAGCTCGGGACAGGGGATATACGCAGTATTTT.

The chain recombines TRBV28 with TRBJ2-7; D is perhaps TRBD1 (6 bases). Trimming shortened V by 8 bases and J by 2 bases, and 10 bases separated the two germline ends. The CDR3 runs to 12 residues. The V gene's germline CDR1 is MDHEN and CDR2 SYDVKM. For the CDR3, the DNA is TGTGCCAGCTTAACAGGGACCTACGAGCAGTACTTC. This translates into CASLTGTYEQYF. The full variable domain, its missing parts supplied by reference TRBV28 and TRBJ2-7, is DVKVTQSSRYLVKRTGEKVFLECVQDMDHENMFWYRQDPGLGLRLIYFSYDVKMKEKGDIPEGYSVSREKKERFSLILESASTNQTSMYLCASLTGTYEQYFGPGTRLTVT.

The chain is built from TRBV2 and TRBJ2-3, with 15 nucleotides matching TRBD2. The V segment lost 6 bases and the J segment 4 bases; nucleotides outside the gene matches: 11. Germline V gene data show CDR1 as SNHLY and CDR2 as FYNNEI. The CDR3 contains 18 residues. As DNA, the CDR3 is TGTGCCAGCAGGGGACTAGCGGGGGGACTGGGCTTCGCAGATACGCAGTATTTT. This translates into CASRGLAGGLGFADTQYF.

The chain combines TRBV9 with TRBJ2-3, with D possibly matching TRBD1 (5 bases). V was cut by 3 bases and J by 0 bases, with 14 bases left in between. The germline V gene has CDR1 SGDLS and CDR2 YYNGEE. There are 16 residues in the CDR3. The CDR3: CASSGRQITSTDTQYF. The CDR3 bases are TGTGCCAGCAGCGGACGACAGATAACTAGCACAGATACGCAGTATTTT.

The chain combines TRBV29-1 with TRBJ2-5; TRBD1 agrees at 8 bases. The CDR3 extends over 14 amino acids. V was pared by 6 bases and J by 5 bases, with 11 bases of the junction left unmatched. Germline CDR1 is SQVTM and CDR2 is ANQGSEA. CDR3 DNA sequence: TGCAGCGTCGCGAAGACAGGGGATGACGAGACCCAGTACTTC. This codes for CSVAKTGDDETQYF.

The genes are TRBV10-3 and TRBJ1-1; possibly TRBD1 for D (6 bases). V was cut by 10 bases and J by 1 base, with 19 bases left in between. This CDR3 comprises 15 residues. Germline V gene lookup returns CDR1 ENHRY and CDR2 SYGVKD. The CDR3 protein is CATRGVSGGNTEAFF. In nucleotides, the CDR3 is TGTGCCACCAGGGGAGTCTCTGGAGGGAACACTGAAGCTTTCTTT.

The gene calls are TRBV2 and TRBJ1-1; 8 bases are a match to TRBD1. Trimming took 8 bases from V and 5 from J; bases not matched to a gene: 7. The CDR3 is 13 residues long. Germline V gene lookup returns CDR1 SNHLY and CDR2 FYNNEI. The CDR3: CASVQDRGTEAFF. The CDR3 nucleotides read TGTGCCAGCGTGCAAGACAGGGGAACTGAAGCTTTCTTT.

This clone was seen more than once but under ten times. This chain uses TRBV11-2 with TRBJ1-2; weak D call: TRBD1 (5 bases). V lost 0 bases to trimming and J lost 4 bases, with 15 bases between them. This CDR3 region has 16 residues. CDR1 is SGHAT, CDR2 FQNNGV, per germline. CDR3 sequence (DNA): TGTGCCAGCAGCTTAGATTTCAGAGGGCAGGGCTATGGCTACACCTTC. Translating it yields CASSLDFRGQGYGYTF.